A selection of T cell receptor beta chains follows, all from one sample in a study of T cell changes during pregnancy in multiple sclerosis. Only in-frame clones appear in the TCRdb table, and some are missing; sequencing was by immunoSEQ multiplex PCR. Here the sample spans 98,000 or so clones, under 95% being singletons. This sample comprised peripheral blood, obtained after pregnancy. Receptors originate from a female donor with multiple sclerosis, enrolled in a pregnancy study. The CDR3 runs from the conserved cysteine through the conserved F or W. Each record gives: clone size, D gene, V gene, J gene, CDR3 DNA, CDR3 protein. D genes are given only for firm matches. Rows give clone size only sometimes, using once, few, many, or a class for an expanded clone.

clone size: once
D gene: TRBD1
V gene: TRBV5-1
J gene: TRBJ2-7
CDR3 DNA: TGCGCCAGCAGCTGGGGACAGGGAACCGAGCAGTACTTC
CDR3 protein: CASSWGQGTEQYF

clone size: once
D gene: TRBD1
V gene: TRBV11-2
J gene: TRBJ1-2
CDR3 DNA: TGTGCCAGCACCTTAAGCCCCGGGACAGGATATGGCTACACCTTC
CDR3 protein: CASTLSPGTGYGYTF

clone size: once
D gene: TRBD2
V gene: TRBV6-1
J gene: TRBJ2-7
CDR3 DNA: TGTGCCAGCAGTGATCCTTCGGGGGGTAGCTCCTACGAGCAGTACTTC
CDR3 protein: CASSDPSGGSSYEQYF

clone size: .
D gene: .
V gene: TRBV7-9
J gene: TRBJ2-2
CDR3 DNA: TGTGCCAGCAGCTTTCAGGCCGGGGAGCTGTTTTTT
CDR3 protein: CASSFQAGELFF

clone size: .
D gene: .
V gene: TRBV5-1
J gene: TRBJ1-1
CDR3 DNA: TGCGCCAGCAGCTTGGAGGGGCACACTGAAGCTTTCTTT
CDR3 protein: CASSLEGHTEAFF

clone size: .
D gene: .
V gene: TRBV2
J gene: TRBJ1-2
CDR3 DNA: TGTGCCAGCAGTACGATAAGGGGCGCAGTCTATGGCTACACCTTC
CDR3 protein: CASSTIRGAVYGYTF

clone size: .
D gene: .
V gene: TRBV7-6
J gene: TRBJ1-1
CDR3 DNA: TGTGCCAGCAGCTTAGCCCTTGAGGGTCCGAACACTGAAGCTTTCTTT
CDR3 protein: CASSLALEGPNTEAFF

clone size: .
D gene: TRBD1
V gene: TRBV29-1
J gene: TRBJ2-5
CDR3 DNA: TGCAGCTCTAAGGACAGGGCGGGAGAGACCCAGTACTTC
CDR3 protein: CSSKDRAGETQYF

clone size: .
D gene: .
V gene: TRBV6-5
J gene: TRBJ1-3
CDR3 DNA: TGTGCCAGCAGCCTTGACAGTGGAAACACCATATATTTT
CDR3 protein: CASSLDSGNTIYF

clone size: .
D gene: .
V gene: TRBV6-6
J gene: TRBJ2-7
CDR3 DNA: TGTGCCAGCAGCCCTGGGACACTTTACGAGCAGTACTTC
CDR3 protein: CASSPGTLYEQYF

clone size: once
D gene: TRBD1
V gene: TRBV25-1
J gene: TRBJ1-5
CDR3 DNA: TGTGCCAGCAGTGAACAGGGGGGTCAGCCCCAGCATTTT
CDR3 protein: CASSEQGGQPQHF

clone size: .
D gene: .
V gene: TRBV19
J gene: TRBJ1-5
CDR3 DNA: TGTGCCAGTAGTATCGTTGGGAGTGCGAGCAATCAGCCCCAGCATTTT
CDR3 protein: CASSIVGSASNQPQHF

clone size: few
D gene: .
V gene: TRBV6-5
J gene: TRBJ2-2
CDR3 DNA: TGTGCCAGCAGGGGGAGGAAAGCGAACACCGGGGAGCTGTTTTTT
CDR3 protein: CASRGRKANTGELFF

clone size: .
D gene: TRBD1
V gene: TRBV5-4
J gene: TRBJ2-7
CDR3 DNA: TGTGCCAGCAGCCTAACACAGGGGGTTAGCTTCGAGCAGTACTTC
CDR3 protein: CASSLTQGVSFEQYF

clone size: .
D gene: .
V gene: TRBV5-1
J gene: TRBJ2-7
CDR3 DNA: TGCGCCAGCAGCTTGTCCAGGGCGGTTATGGACGAGCAGTACTTC
CDR3 protein: CASSLSRAVMDEQYF

clone size: .
D gene: TRBD2
V gene: TRBV2
J gene: TRBJ2-2
CDR3 DNA: TGTGCCAGCAGTGTACGGCTAGCGGGAGTCGGGGAGCTGTTTTTT
CDR3 protein: CASSVRLAGVGELFF

clone size: .
D gene: .
V gene: TRBV5-4
J gene: TRBJ2-7
CDR3 DNA: TGTGCCAGCAGCTTTCCCGGGAGAAGCGAGCAGTACTTC
CDR3 protein: CASSFPGRSEQYF

clone size: .
D gene: .
V gene: TRBV5-4
J gene: TRBJ2-3
CDR3 DNA: TGTGCCAGCAGCTTGGAGGCAGGGAGGAGTACAGATACGCAGTATTTT
CDR3 protein: CASSLEAGRSTDTQYF

clone size: .
D gene: TRBD2
V gene: TRBV29-1
J gene: TRBJ2-2
CDR3 DNA: TGCAGCGTTGCCCAACTAGCGGGAGGCGGTGGGGAGCTGTTTTTT
CDR3 protein: CSVAQLAGGGGELFF

clone size: .
D gene: .
V gene: TRBV6-1
J gene: TRBJ1-5
CDR3 DNA: TGTGCCAGCAGTGATAGGAGGGATCAGCCCCAGCATTTT
CDR3 protein: CASSDRRDQPQHF

clone size: .
D gene: .
V gene: TRBV4-1
J gene: TRBJ1-1
CDR3 DNA: TGCGCCAGCAGCCAAGGCTACCGATCCGCCACTGAAGCTTTCTTT
CDR3 protein: CASSQGYRSATEAFF

clone size: .
D gene: .
V gene: TRBV30
J gene: TRBJ1-2
CDR3 DNA: TGTGCCTGGAGTGTAGATGCGAGAGGCTACACCTTC
CDR3 protein: CAWSVDARGYTF

clone size: .
D gene: TRBD1
V gene: TRBV9
J gene: TRBJ1-3
CDR3 DNA: TGTGCCAGCAGCGTAGTGGGACAGGGGACTGGAAACACCATATATTTT
CDR3 protein: CASSVVGQGTGNTIYF

clone size: .
D gene: .
V gene: TRBV27
J gene: TRBJ1-4
CDR3 DNA: TGTGCCAGCAGCCCGCCGGGGGGACTGGCAACTAATGAAAAACTGTTTTTT
CDR3 protein: CASSPPGGLATNEKLFF

clone size: .
D gene: .
V gene: TRBV11-2
J gene: TRBJ2-7
CDR3 DNA: TGTGCCAGCAGCCCAGCGGCGGCGGCCCCCGGCGAGCAGTACTTC
CDR3 protein: CASSPAAAAPGEQYF

clone size: .
D gene: TRBD1
V gene: TRBV7-9
J gene: TRBJ1-4
CDR3 DNA: TGTGCCAGCAGCTTAAAGGGGGCAAGTGAAAAACTGTTTTTT
CDR3 protein: CASSLKGASEKLFF

clone size: .
D gene: .
V gene: TRBV28
J gene: TRBJ1-1
CDR3 DNA: TGTGCCAGCAGGTCCGAGCGGGCTGAAGCTTTCTTT
CDR3 protein: CASRSERAEAFF

clone size: .
D gene: TRBD1
V gene: TRBV28
J gene: TRBJ1-5
CDR3 DNA: TGTGCCAGCAGTCTACGACAGGGGAGTCAGCCCCAGCATTTT
CDR3 protein: CASSLRQGSQPQHF

clone size: .
D gene: TRBD1
V gene: TRBV19
J gene: TRBJ1-5
CDR3 DNA: TGTGCCAGTAGTATTAAAGCGACAGGGGCGGTTGCCGGTCAGCCCCAGCATTTT
CDR3 protein: CASSIKATGAVAGQPQHF

clone size: .
D gene: .
V gene: TRBV5-1
J gene: TRBJ2-3
CDR3 DNA: TGCGCCAGCAGCTTGCAGGAGGTGGTGGATACGCAGTATTTT
CDR3 protein: CASSLQEVVDTQYF

clone size: .
D gene: .
V gene: TRBV27
J gene: TRBJ2-5
CDR3 DNA: TGTGCCAGCAGTTCAACCGGGAGAGAAGGAGAGACCCAGTACTTC
CDR3 protein: CASSSTGREGETQYF

clone size: .
D gene: TRBD2
V gene: TRBV23-1
J gene: TRBJ2-2
CDR3 DNA: TGCGCCAGCCGGGCGGATCCCCCTTTCCGGACTAGCGTGAACACCGGGGAGCTGTTTTTT
CDR3 protein: CASRADPPFRTSVNTGELFF

clone size: .
D gene: TRBD1
V gene: TRBV6-1
J gene: TRBJ1-4
CDR3 DNA: TGTGCCAGCAGTGGAACCTATGGGACAGGCCATGAAAAACTGTTTTTT
CDR3 protein: CASSGTYGTGHEKLFF

clone size: .
D gene: .
V gene: TRBV11-2
J gene: TRBJ2-2
CDR3 DNA: TGTGCCAGCAGCTTAGGATATGGGCGGGAGCTGTTTTTT
CDR3 protein: CASSLGYGRELFF

clone size: once
D gene: .
V gene: TRBV28
J gene: TRBJ2-7
CDR3 DNA: TGTGCCAGCAGTTTATCGGGGGTGGACGAGCAGTACTTC
CDR3 protein: CASSLSGVDEQYF

clone size: .
D gene: .
V gene: TRBV5-4
J gene: TRBJ2-1
CDR3 DNA: TGTGCCAGCAGCTTGGGCCAGTTCTCCTACAATGAGCAGTTCTTC
CDR3 protein: CASSLGQFSYNEQFF

clone size: .
D gene: .
V gene: TRBV13
J gene: TRBJ2-7
CDR3 DNA: TGTGCCAGCAGCTTAGATCCTAGCCGCGAGCAGTACTTC
CDR3 protein: CASSLDPSREQYF

clone size: .
D gene: TRBD1
V gene: TRBV7-9
J gene: TRBJ1-1
CDR3 DNA: TGTGCCAGCAGCCACCCGACAGGGGAAGGGGACACTGAAGCTTTCTTT
CDR3 protein: CASSHPTGEGDTEAFF

clone size: .
D gene: .
V gene: TRBV30
J gene: TRBJ2-3
CDR3 DNA: TGTGCCTGGAGTGTAAGGGAGGCAGATACGCAGTATTTT
CDR3 protein: CAWSVREADTQYF

clone size: .
D gene: TRBD2
V gene: TRBV28
J gene: TRBJ2-7
CDR3 DNA: TGTGCCAGCAGTTTCCGGGGGACTAGCAGCGACGAGCAGTACTTC
CDR3 protein: CASSFRGTSSDEQYF

clone size: .
D gene: TRBD1
V gene: TRBV9
J gene: TRBJ2-1
CDR3 DNA: TGTGCCAGCAGCGCCCACGGACAGGGAATGGTCTATGAGCAGTTCTTC
CDR3 protein: CASSAHGQGMVYEQFF

clone size: .
D gene: TRBD1
V gene: TRBV28
J gene: TRBJ1-2
CDR3 DNA: TGTGCCAGCAGCCCTCACAGGGGATTGGGGGACTATGGCTACACCTTC
CDR3 protein: CASSPHRGLGDYGYTF

clone size: .
D gene: TRBD1
V gene: TRBV10-3
J gene: TRBJ2-6
CDR3 DNA: TGTGCCATCAGTGACCCCGCCCCAGACAGGGCCAACTGGGATCTCGGGGCCAACGTCCTGACTTTC
CDR3 protein: CAISDPAPDRANWDLGANVLTF

clone size: .
D gene: .
V gene: TRBV4-1
J gene: TRBJ1-2
CDR3 DNA: TGCGCCAGCAGCCAAGAAGCGGGTGGCTACACCTTC
CDR3 protein: CASSQEAGGYTF

clone size: once
D gene: .
V gene: TRBV7-2
J gene: TRBJ1-2
CDR3 DNA: TGTGCCAGCAGCTTAGCCGGTACTTATGGCTACACCTTC
CDR3 protein: CASSLAGTYGYTF

clone size: .
D gene: .
V gene: TRBV5-1
J gene: TRBJ2-2
CDR3 DNA: TGCGCCAGCAGCTTGGTAGCCGGGGAGCTGTTTTTT
CDR3 protein: CASSLVAGELFF

clone size: .
D gene: TRBD2
V gene: TRBV5-1
J gene: TRBJ2-2
CDR3 DNA: TGCGCCAGCAGCTCCGGACTAGCGGGAGCCACCGGGGAGCTGTTTTTT
CDR3 protein: CASSSGLAGATGELFF

clone size: .
D gene: TRBD2
V gene: TRBV30
J gene: TRBJ2-1
CDR3 DNA: TGTGCCTGGAAAGTGGCTAGCGGCTACAATGAGCAGTTCTTC
CDR3 protein: CAWKVASGYNEQFF

clone size: .
D gene: TRBD2
V gene: TRBV9
J gene: TRBJ2-6
CDR3 DNA: TGTGCCAGCAGCGATGCGTCCGGGACTAGCTCTTCGTCGGGGGCCAACGTCCTGACTTTC
CDR3 protein: CASSDASGTSSSSGANVLTF

clone size: .
D gene: TRBD2
V gene: TRBV5-1
J gene: TRBJ2-5
CDR3 DNA: TGCGCCAGCAGCTCCCGGACGGGAGGGGGGCAAGAGACCCAGTACTTC
CDR3 protein: CASSSRTGGGQETQYF

clone size: .
D gene: .
V gene: TRBV6-6
J gene: TRBJ1-5
CDR3 DNA: TGTGCCAGCAGTGTAGAGGGGGTCGGCAATCAGCCCCAGCATTTT
CDR3 protein: CASSVEGVGNQPQHF

clone size: once
D gene: TRBD1
V gene: TRBV5-1
J gene: TRBJ2-5
CDR3 DNA: TGCGCCAGCAGCTCACAGGGGATGAGAGAGACCCAGTACTTC
CDR3 protein: CASSSQGMRETQYF

clone size: .
D gene: TRBD1
V gene: TRBV28
J gene: TRBJ2-1
CDR3 DNA: TGTGCCAGCAGTCAACAGGGGCACAATGAGCAGTTCTTC
CDR3 protein: CASSQQGHNEQFF

clone size: .
D gene: .
V gene: TRBV28
J gene: TRBJ1-2
CDR3 DNA: TGTGCCAGCAAAGTGTCAGGGGCTAACTATGGCTACACCTTC
CDR3 protein: CASKVSGANYGYTF